This TCR beta chain was observed in a study of CD8+CD57+ T cells in acquired aplastic anemia. As for the study in general: An average of 3.2 ug of DNA was obtained from sorted CD4+ and CD8+ cells. Healthy-donor CD4+ cells averaged about 10 million reads.

Study-level results: Patients and controls turned out to have approximately 29 CD8+ CDR3 sequences in common. Levels of CD8+ Simpson's diversity were not significantly distinct in patients versus controls.

CDR1 and CDR2 (germline): SGHTA, FQGNSA. The length of the CDR3 is 12 residues. This clonotype has only one observation. Its target is not known. Its ends do not fully match the called genes, so a read error is possible. CDR3 and TCR beta VDJ profiling relied on genomic DNA as the template. TCRdb passed the reads through MiXCR, listing each CDR3 protein once. The table has just over 400,000 distinct CDR3 sequences, under 80% seen once. The rearrangement links TRBV7-2 to TRBJ1-2, with 9 bases matching TRBD1. This TCR was sampled from a human donor in good health, serving as a control. The sequenced material came from sorted CD4+, CD8+, or CD8+CD57+ T cells (not recorded which) from PBMCs. CDR3 loop: CASSLRGQGPIF. In nucleotides, the CDR3 is TGTGCCAGCAGCTTAAGGGGACAGGGACCTATCTTC.